The 12 T cell receptor beta chains in this list originate from one sample, sequenced in a study of regulatory T cells in long-lasting Graves disease. Indicated time point: persistent/refractory GD, antithyroid drugs over 5 years with positive TRAb. There was RNA extracted from PBMCs, and the TCR library was made from it. Arm-PCR of CDR3 regions with iRepertoire HTBI primers generated TCR beta libraries. TCRdb passed the multiplex PCR reads through MiXCR, listing each CDR3 protein once. The sample holds some 450,000 distinct CDR3 sequences; around 22% are singletons and the top ten take about a quarter. The specimen was peripheral blood mononuclear cells (PBMCs), collected when the disease was refractory, from a patient treated with antithyroid drugs. Source of these receptors: a female donor with Graves disease.

J is TRBJ2-7 and V is TRBV12-3 or TRBV12-4; 9 nucleotides align to TRBD1. The V and J ends lost 4 bases and 6 bases, in that order; junction bases with no gene match: 7. CDR3 length equals 14 residues. The CDR3 DNA reads as TGTGCCAGCAGTTCTGGACAGGGGACTTCCGAGCAGTACTTC. Translated, it gives CASSSGQGTSEQYF.

The V and J genes are TRBV7-9 and TRBJ1-1; D gene uncertain. Germline V gives CDR1 SEHNR, CDR2 FQNEAQ (reference sequence). Trimming took 5 bases from V and 3 from J, leaving 16 bases between them. This CDR3 contains 15 residues. The CDR3 protein is CASSANKGVDTEAFF. The CDR3 nucleotides read TGTGCCAGCAGCGCCAATAAGGGTGTCGACACTGAAGCTTTCTTT.

This clonotype came up many times. The chain uses TRBV11-2 and TRBJ1-6; 7 nucleotides line up with TRBD1. The junction had 6 bases not matched to a gene; V was cut back by 4 bases and J by 6 bases. The CDR3 length is 15 residues. CDR1 and CDR2 (germline): SGHAT, FQNNGV. DNA for the CDR3: TGTGCCAGCAGCTCCGACAGGGTGGGTAATTCACCCCTCCACTTT. Its translation: CASSSDRVGNSPLHF.

J is TRBJ2-1 and V is TRBV12-3 or TRBV12-4; 9 bases map to TRBD2. V was pared by 5 bases and J by 6 bases, with 11 bases of the junction left unmatched. This CDR3 spans 16 amino acids. In nucleotides, the CDR3 is TGTGCCAGCAGTCCGGCTGGCGGGAGGGCCCGCAATGAGCAGTTCTTC. Its protein product is CASSPAGGRARNEQFF.

This clonotype was observed many times. V usage is TRBV28 and J usage is TRBJ1-5; TRBD1 is a possible D gene (5 bases). Germline lookup yields CDR1 MDHEN and CDR2 SYDVKM. The CDR3 covers 15 residues. Trimming left V 6 bases short and J 4 bases short, with 16 bases between. CDR3 DNA sequence: TGTGCCAGCAGAGGGGACGTTACACGAAATCAGCCCCAGCATTTT. This codes for CASRGDVTRNQPQHF.

The V gene is TRBV7-2, the J gene TRBJ1-1, with 7 bases identical to TRBD1. Per germline, CDR1 SGHTA and CDR2 FQGNSA. V was pared by 8 bases and J by 5 bases, with 17 bases of the junction left unmatched. This CDR3 has 16 amino acids. CDR3 DNA sequence: TGTGCCAGCTCACCACCGACAGGGCTTGCATATACTGAAGCTTTCTTT. Translating it yields CASSPPTGLAYTEAFF. The whole variable domain, remainder taken from reference TRBV7-2 and TRBJ1-1, is GAGVSQSPSNKVTEKGKDVELRCDPISGHTALYWYRQSLGQGLEFLIYFQGNSAPDKSGLPSDRFSAERTGGSVSTLTIQRTQQEDSAVYLCASSPPTGLAYTEAFFGQGTRLTVV.

The CDR3 region is CASSYSGRATGELFF. As DNA, the CDR3 is TGTGCCAGCAGTTACTCGGGCAGGGCCACCGGGGAGCTGTTTTTT. The chain employs TRBV6-2 or TRBV6-3 and TRBJ2-2; weak D call: TRBD1 (5 bases). Trimming pared 0 bases from V and 4 bases from J, leaving 9 bases between. The CDR3 is 15 amino acids. Looked up from germline, CDR1 is MNHEY and CDR2 is SVGEGT.

The chain uses TRBV19 and TRBJ1-2, with no clear D. Germline values: CDR1 LNHDA, CDR2 SQIVND (reference sequence). V gave up 0 bases and J gave up 4 bases, with 9 bases separating them. This CDR3 comprises 14 residues. CDR3 in DNA: TGTGCCAGTAGTATAGACCTGGAGGGCTATGGCTACACCTTC. It is translated as CASSIDLEGYGYTF. Full variable domain (outside the CDR3, taken from reference TRBV19 and TRBJ1-2): DGGITQSPKYLFRKEGQNVTLSCEQNLNHDAMYWYRQDPGQGLRLIYYSQIVNDFQKGDIAEGYSVSREKKESFPLTVTSAQKNPTAFYLCASSIDLEGYGYTFGSGTRLTVV.

The chain links TRBV18 to TRBJ2-1, with 7 bases that match TRBD2. This CDR3 region has 17 residues. Germline V gives CDR1 KGHSH, CDR2 LQKENI. J lost 7 bases, V lost 0 bases, and 12 bases had no gene match. DNA for the CDR3: TGTGCCAGCTCACCACCGGAGGCGGGGGTGGAGGTTAATGAGCAGTTCTTC. Translated: CASSPPEAGVEVNEQFF.

The DNA of the CDR3 is TGTGCCAGCAGCACGGACGTCCAAGAGACCCAGTACTTC. Translation: CASSTDVQETQYF. The rearrangement links TRBV7-6 to TRBJ2-5; D is ambiguous. The CDR3 extends over 13 amino acids. Germline V gene sequence: CDR1 SGHVS, CDR2 FNYEAQ. The V end lost 5 bases, the J end lost 1 base, and 8 bases lay between the germline ends.

The chain combines TRBV12-3 or TRBV12-4 with TRBJ2-5; 10 bases match TRBD2. V lost 6 bases and J lost 5; bases outside the gene matches: 9. CDR3 length: 15 amino acids. DNA of the CDR3: TGTGCCAGCAGGCTGGGACTAGCGACGACGGAGACCCAGTACTTC. Protein product: CASRLGLATTETQYF.

This clonotype occurred many times. This sequence joins TRBV2 and TRBJ1-3; maybe TRBD1 (5 bases). Deletions cut 10 bases from V and 4 bases from J, with 14 bases between. The CDR3 totals 13 residues. Germline values: CDR1 SNHLY, CDR2 FYNNEI. The CDR3, as DNA: TGTGCCAAGCAAGGGGCTTCGGGAAACACCATATATTTT. Translation gives CAKQGASGNTIYF.